Listed below are T cell receptor beta chains from one sample, sequenced in a study of graft-versus-host responses after intestinal transplantation. For these TCRs, the target antigens are not known. Profiling relied on immunoSEQ multiplex PCR, and the TCRdb table lists in-frame clones only, not all of them. The repertoire holds some 130,000 clones, with about 93% as singletons. The sample here was unstimulated CD4+ T cells sorted from spleen or lymph node cells, taken before intestinal transplant. Receptor source: a human donor who received an intestinal transplant. Both conserved end residues are part of each CDR3. A D gene is named only where the DNA matches it firmly. Rows may omit the clone size; those that give it use once, few, many or a size class.

J gene: TRBJ1-6; clone size: -; D gene: TRBD1; V gene: TRBV7-9; CDR3 DNA: TGTGCCAGCAGCTTAGGAGGGACAGGGTATTCACCCCTCCACTTT; CDR3 protein: CASSLGGTGYSPLHF
J gene: TRBJ2-7; clone size: -; D gene: -; V gene: TRBV5-1; CDR3 DNA: TGCGCCAGCAGCTTAGGGGTGGGAGGACGGACGGACTACGAGCAGTACTTC; CDR3 protein: CASSLGVGGRTDYEQYF
J gene: TRBJ1-5; clone size: once; D gene: -; V gene: TRBV5-1; CDR3 DNA: TGCGCCAGCAGGAGTGAAGACAGACAGCCCCAGCATTTT; CDR3 protein: CASRSEDRQPQHF
J gene: TRBJ2-7; clone size: -; D gene: -; V gene: TRBV19; CDR3 DNA: TGTGCCAGTAGTATAGAGGGGCAGGGCGTCTGGGAGCAGTACTTC; CDR3 protein: CASSIEGQGVWEQYF
J gene: TRBJ2-2; clone size: -; D gene: TRBD1; V gene: TRBV9; CDR3 DNA: TGTGCCAGCAGCGTAGTCGGGACAGGTGCTACCGGGGAGCTGTTTTTT; CDR3 protein: CASSVVGTGATGELFF
J gene: TRBJ2-1; clone size: -; D gene: -; V gene: TRBV7-9; CDR3 DNA: TGCGCCAGCAGCTTAGGCTCCCTTAGGACCTACAATGAGCAGTTCTTC; CDR3 protein: CASSLGSLRTYNEQFF
J gene: TRBJ2-7; clone size: -; D gene: -; V gene: TRBV28; CDR3 DNA: TGTGCCAGCAGCTGGGGGAGCTCCTACGAGCAGTACTTC; CDR3 protein: CASSWGSSYEQYF
J gene: TRBJ2-5; clone size: -; D gene: -; V gene: TRBV7-7; CDR3 DNA: TGTGCTAGCAGCCCATACGGGTTCCAAGAGACCCAGTACTTC; CDR3 protein: CASSPYGFQETQYF
J gene: TRBJ2-7; clone size: -; D gene: -; V gene: TRBV27; CDR3 DNA: TGTGCCAGCAGTTCGAGCTCCTACGAGCAGTACTTC; CDR3 protein: CASSSSSYEQYF
J gene: TRBJ2-1; clone size: once; D gene: -; V gene: TRBV5-1; CDR3 DNA: TGCGCCAGCAGCTTGGGACCGGGAAACCCCCCCAATGAGCAGTTCTTC; CDR3 protein: CASSLGPGNPPNEQFF
J gene: TRBJ2-3; clone size: -; D gene: TRBD2; V gene: TRBV5-4; CDR3 DNA: TGTGCCAGCAGCCCTGGGAGGGTACCTAGCACAGATACGCAGTATTTT; CDR3 protein: CASSPGRVPSTDTQYF
J gene: TRBJ1-5; clone size: -; D gene: -; V gene: TRBV19; CDR3 DNA: TGTGCCAGTAGTAATGAAGCAAATCAGCCCCAGCATTTT; CDR3 protein: CASSNEANQPQHF
J gene: TRBJ2-5; clone size: -; D gene: TRBD2; V gene: TRBV5-1; CDR3 DNA: TGCGCCAGCAGACCTAGCGGGACTAGATCAGGGACCCAGTACTTC; CDR3 protein: CASRPSGTRSGTQYF
J gene: TRBJ1-1; clone size: -; D gene: -; V gene: TRBV19; CDR3 DNA: TGTGCCAGTAGTCCCGCCGGACGGCCGAACACTGAAGCTTTCTTT; CDR3 protein: CASSPAGRPNTEAFF
J gene: TRBJ2-1; clone size: -; D gene: TRBD2; V gene: TRBV28; CDR3 DNA: TGTGCCAGCAGTAAAAGCGGGAGCTCCTACAATGAGCAGTTCTTC; CDR3 protein: CASSKSGSSYNEQFF
J gene: TRBJ2-7; clone size: -; D gene: TRBD2; V gene: TRBV29-1; CDR3 DNA: TGCAGCGTTCTCAGACTAGCGGCGACCTACGAGCAGTACTTC; CDR3 protein: CSVLRLAATYEQYF
J gene: TRBJ1-1; clone size: -; D gene: -; V gene: TRBV6-5; CDR3 DNA: TGTGCCAGCAGTTTGACAGTGAACACTGAAGCTTTCTTT; CDR3 protein: CASSLTVNTEAFF
J gene: TRBJ2-4; clone size: -; D gene: -; V gene: TRBV30; CDR3 DNA: TGTGCCTGGGGGAGGTCTGGCAAAAACATTCAGTACTTC; CDR3 protein: CAWGRSGKNIQYF
J gene: TRBJ2-1; clone size: once; D gene: TRBD2; V gene: TRBV2; CDR3 DNA: TGTGCCAGCAGTGAAGAGAGCGGGAACCGCCATGAGCAGTTCTTC; CDR3 protein: CASSEESGNRHEQFF
J gene: TRBJ1-2; clone size: -; D gene: -; V gene: TRBV6-5; CDR3 DNA: TGTGCCAGCAGTTACGGAGGGGGGCGCGACTATGGCTACACCTTC; CDR3 protein: CASSYGGGRDYGYTF
J gene: TRBJ1-2; clone size: -; D gene: -; V gene: TRBV11-1; CDR3 DNA: TGTGCCAGCAGCTCCCGGTACAGGGAAGCTAACTATGGCTACACCTTC; CDR3 protein: CASSSRYREANYGYTF
J gene: TRBJ2-3; clone size: -; D gene: TRBD2; V gene: TRBV5-4; CDR3 DNA: TGTGCCAGCAGCACGGACCCCACTAGCGGGAGGACCACAGATACGCAGTATTTT; CDR3 protein: CASSTDPTSGRTTDTQYF
J gene: TRBJ1-5; clone size: -; D gene: -; V gene: TRBV6-6; CDR3 DNA: TGTGTCAGCAGTTCCATTCCACCTAGCAATCAGCCCCAGCATTTT; CDR3 protein: CVSSSIPPSNQPQHF
J gene: TRBJ2-4; clone size: -; D gene: -; V gene: TRBV19; CDR3 DNA: TGTGCCAGTAGTCCTCTCCTAGCCAAAAACATTCAGTACTTC; CDR3 protein: CASSPLLAKNIQYF
J gene: TRBJ2-5; clone size: -; D gene: -; V gene: TRBV27; CDR3 DNA: TGTGCCAGCAGTGGGGAGGAGACCCAGTACTTC; CDR3 protein: CASSGEETQYF
J gene: TRBJ1-2; clone size: -; D gene: -; V gene: TRBV5-6; CDR3 DNA: TGTGCCAGCAGTAATAACTATGGCTACACCTTC; CDR3 protein: CASSNNYGYTF
J gene: TRBJ2-7; clone size: -; D gene: TRBD2; V gene: TRBV4-2; CDR3 DNA: TGTGCCAGCAGCCAAGATTCCCTAGCGGTTCGCTACGAGCAGTACTTC; CDR3 protein: CASSQDSLAVRYEQYF
J gene: TRBJ2-3; clone size: -; D gene: TRBD2; V gene: TRBV28; CDR3 DNA: TGTGCCAGCAGTTTATTTCCGGGAGGGATCACAGATACGCAGTATTTT; CDR3 protein: CASSLFPGGITDTQYF
J gene: TRBJ2-7; clone size: -; D gene: TRBD2; V gene: TRBV9; CDR3 DNA: TGTGCCAGCAGCGTAGAAGGTAGTCTAGCGGGACCCTACGAGCAGTACTTC; CDR3 protein: CASSVEGSLAGPYEQYF
J gene: TRBJ1-1; clone size: -; D gene: TRBD1; V gene: TRBV10-1; CDR3 DNA: TGCGCCAGCAGGAAGGGGGCGAACACTGAAGCTTTCTTT; CDR3 protein: CASRKGANTEAFF
J gene: TRBJ2-3; clone size: -; D gene: -; V gene: TRBV29-1; CDR3 DNA: TGCAGCGTTCGGGGGCGAAGCACAGATACGCAGTATTTT; CDR3 protein: CSVRGRSTDTQYF
J gene: TRBJ2-7; clone size: -; D gene: -; V gene: TRBV6-5; CDR3 DNA: TGTGCCAGCAGTGAAGTAACAGGGTTTGAGTACTTC; CDR3 protein: CASSEVTGFEYF
J gene: TRBJ2-1; clone size: -; D gene: TRBD2; V gene: TRBV11-1; CDR3 DNA: TGTGCCAGCAGCTTCAGGACTAGCGGGAGGGAGCAGTTCTTC; CDR3 protein: CASSFRTSGREQFF
J gene: TRBJ2-7; clone size: -; D gene: TRBD1; V gene: TRBV6-6; CDR3 DNA: TGTGCCAGCAGTTACTCTACAGGGGGCTGGGAGCAGTACTTC; CDR3 protein: CASSYSTGGWEQYF
J gene: TRBJ1-1; clone size: -; D gene: -; V gene: TRBV15; CDR3 DNA: TGTGCCACCAGCAGAGATCAGGTAACTGAAGCTTTCTTT; CDR3 protein: CATSRDQVTEAFF
J gene: TRBJ1-3; clone size: few; D gene: -; V gene: TRBV7-2; CDR3 DNA: TGTGCCAGCAGCTTACCTCCAGTGTTCTCTGGAAACACCATATATTTT; CDR3 protein: CASSLPPVFSGNTIYF
J gene: TRBJ1-2; clone size: -; D gene: -; V gene: TRBV7-3; CDR3 DNA: TGTGCCAGCAGCTTAGATAGGGGGGCATATGGCTACACCTTC; CDR3 protein: CASSLDRGAYGYTF
J gene: TRBJ2-3; clone size: -; D gene: TRBD2; V gene: TRBV27; CDR3 DNA: TGTGCCAGCAGTTCTCCTTTCGCGGGAGAGTACCCAGATACGCAGTATTTT; CDR3 protein: CASSSPFAGEYPDTQYF
J gene: TRBJ2-3; clone size: -; D gene: TRBD2; V gene: TRBV6-1; CDR3 DNA: TGTGCCAGCAGTGAAAGGAGGCAACTAGCGGGACGCACAGATACGCAGTATTTT; CDR3 protein: CASSERRQLAGRTDTQYF
J gene: TRBJ2-2; clone size: -; D gene: -; V gene: TRBV23-1; CDR3 DNA: TGCGCCACCAAGGGGAGGGACAACGAGACCGGGGAGCTGTTTTTT; CDR3 protein: CATKGRDNETGELFF
J gene: TRBJ1-5; clone size: -; D gene: -; V gene: TRBV2; CDR3 DNA: TGTGCCAGCAGTGTCCAGGCCAATCAGCCCCAGCATTTT; CDR3 protein: CASSVQANQPQHF
J gene: TRBJ2-5; clone size: -; D gene: -; V gene: TRBV10-2; CDR3 DNA: TGCGCCAGCAGTCGCGGGCCTTCCGTAGAGACCCAGTACTTC; CDR3 protein: CASSRGPSVETQYF
J gene: TRBJ2-5; clone size: once; D gene: -; V gene: TRBV30; CDR3 DNA: TGTGCCTGGAGTTTTGGAGAGACCCAGTACTTC; CDR3 protein: CAWSFGETQYF
J gene: TRBJ2-7; clone size: -; D gene: -; V gene: TRBV20-1; CDR3 DNA: TGCAGTGCTAGAGCAGCCTACGAGCAGTACTTC; CDR3 protein: CSARAAYEQYF
J gene: TRBJ1-4; clone size: -; D gene: -; V gene: TRBV6-5; CDR3 DNA: TGTGCCAGCAGTTACCGGGACACCGGGGCAGTACTGTTTTTT; CDR3 protein: CASSYRDTGAVLFF
J gene: TRBJ1-1; clone size: -; D gene: -; V gene: TRBV4-2; CDR3 DNA: TGTGCCAGCAGCCAAGATGCAGGTATAGGAGTGGAAGCTTTCTTT; CDR3 protein: CASSQDAGIGVEAFF
J gene: TRBJ2-7; clone size: -; D gene: TRBD2; V gene: TRBV10-3; CDR3 DNA: TGTGCCATCAGTGGGAGCGGGGATTCCGAGCAGTATTTC; CDR3 protein: CAISGSGDSEQYF
J gene: TRBJ2-3; clone size: -; D gene: -; V gene: TRBV6-5; CDR3 DNA: TGTGCCAGCAGTTACTCTCCGACAGTCACAGATACGCAGTATTTT; CDR3 protein: CASSYSPTVTDTQYF
J gene: TRBJ2-7; clone size: -; D gene: TRBD2; V gene: TRBV5-1; CDR3 DNA: TGCGCCAGCAGCTTTAGCGGGAGGCACTACGAGCAGTACTTC; CDR3 protein: CASSFSGRHYEQYF
J gene: TRBJ2-3; clone size: -; D gene: TRBD2; V gene: TRBV7-3; CDR3 DNA: TGTGCCAGCAGCGAGAATAGCGGGCGATCTAGCACAGATACGCAGTATTTT; CDR3 protein: CASSENSGRSSTDTQYF
J gene: TRBJ2-7; clone size: -; D gene: TRBD1; V gene: TRBV7-9; CDR3 DNA: TGTGCCAGCAGCCCAAAGCCCGGACAGGTCGAGCAGTACTTC; CDR3 protein: CASSPKPGQVEQYF